This T cell receptor beta chain derives from a study of cytomegalovirus exposure and HLA in healthy donors. Study in general: Membership in the Caucasian-associated ancestry cluster was found for about 84% of nearly 400 genotyped donors. Study outcomes and limitations: A later analysis associated some 18,000 TCR beta sequences with HLA alleles at a 0.05 false discovery rate. A missense variant in DCLRE1C was later tied to TCR beta V- and J-gene trimming.

Concerning this clone itself: Its antigen is still unknown.

Researchers ran the PCR with 60 Vbeta and 13 Jbeta primers. Some clones are missing from TCRdb's copy, which holds only in-frame ones; the method was immunoSEQ multiplex PCR. Of 150,000 to 200,000 clones listed, just under 80% were seen once; the top ten hold about 6%. CDR1 and CDR2 from the germline V gene are SGHRS and YFSETQ. This CDR3 comprises 15 residues. Trimming stripped 0 bases from V and 4 bases from J, with 13 bases between. The V call is TRBV5-1, the J call TRBJ2-5, with D possibly being TRBD2 (6 bases). The specimen sequenced was PBMCs. This sequence originates from a woman younger than 45 in good health and CMV-seropositive. The CDR3 nucleotides are TGCGCCAGCAGCTTGGTCCTCTCGGGGGTAGAGACCCAGTACTTC. This encodes CASSLVLSGVETQYF.